The source of this T cell receptor (beta chain) is a study of shared clonotypes between healthy human individuals. About the research overall: Contributing individuals were two females and a few males aged 18 to 49.

Comment on this clone: Its specificity is not known.

Using roughly 200 ng DNA, 25,000 to 35,000 T cell genomes, the sorted-subset replicate PCRs were run. TCRdb keeps only in-frame clones here, not all; method: immunoSEQ multiplex PCR. The data show about 2 million clones, with roughly 96% seen just once and 0.1% to 0.15% held by the top ten. Study-level points and caveats: The researchers took only blood, and tissue repertoires probably look different.

The CDR3 is 15 amino acids. Germline V gene sequence: CDR1 SGHRS, CDR2 YFSETQ. The junction had 11 bases not matched to a gene; V was cut back by 4 bases and J by 5 bases. The sequence was obtained from a man between 18 and 35 years old in good health. The sample was naive CD4+ T cells sorted from blood. The subset denotes: CD45RA+ positively selected. The rearrangement joins TRBV5-1 to TRBJ1-1; 7 bases line up with TRBD1. DNA for the CDR3: TGCGCCAGCAGCCCCGGACAGGCTCAAAGGACTGAAGCTTTCTTT. Translated: CASSPGQAQRTEAFF.